The 5 T cell receptor beta chains reported below all come from one sample, sequenced in a study of CD8+CD57+ T cells in acquired aplastic anemia. Profiling of TCR beta VDJ combinations and CDR3 sequences used genomic DNA as template. TCRdb recomputed calls from the reads with MiXCR, one row per CDR3 protein. The sample consists of more than 150,000 distinct CDR3 sequences, roughly half of them appearing once. All sequencing subjects had displayed CD8+CD57+ cell expansion on flow cytometry. The sample consisted of sorted CD4+, CD8+, or CD8+CD57+ T cells (not recorded which) from PBMCs. The receptors were gathered from a human donor with aplastic anemia.

This chain joins TRBV11-2 and TRBJ2-1; D uncertain. The V end was cut by 6 bases, the J end by 0 bases, with 18 bases between. This CDR3 region has 17 residues. Germline loops: CDR1 SGHAT, CDR2 FQNNGV. CDR3 protein: CASSYHPAYSSYNEQFF. The CDR3, as DNA: TGTGCCAGCAGTTACCATCCAGCCTACAGCTCCTACAATGAGCAGTTCTTC. Supplemented by reference TRBV11-2 and TRBJ2-1, the full variable domain reads EAGVAQSPRYKIIEKRQSVAFWCNPISGHATLYWYQQILGQGPKLLIQFQNNGVVDDSQLPKDRFSAERLKGVDSTLKIQPAKLEDSAVYLCASSYHPAYSSYNEQFFGPGTRLTVL.

This clonotype was seen more than once but under ten times. This clone may be a read error of a much larger clone one base away. The V call is TRBV20-1, the J call TRBJ2-1, with unresolved D. CDR3 length: 14 residues. Looked up from germline, CDR1 is DFQATT and CDR2 is SNEGSKA (reference sequence). Here the CDR3 reads CSVLHGSSYNGQFF. The CDR3 DNA reads TGCAGTGTCCTCCACGGCAGTTCCTACAATGGGCAGTTCTTC.

This clonotype was seen ten or more times. The chain has TRBV20-1 and TRBJ2-3, with D unclear. Trimming took 7 bases from V and 1 from J, leaving 9 bases between them. There are 12 residues in the CDR3. Germline CDR1 and CDR2: DFQATT and SNEGSKA (reference sequence). The CDR3 spells CSVSLGTDTQYF. The CDR3 DNA follows: TGCAGTGTTAGTCTTGGCACAGATACGCAGTATTTT.

The V call is TRBV11-2, the J call TRBJ1-6; 8 bases line up with TRBD1. V gave up 0 bases and J gave up 8 bases; unmatched junction bases: 3. This CDR3 region has 15 residues. The germline gives CDR1 SGHAT, CDR2 FQNNGV. CDR3 DNA: TGTGCCAGCAGCTTAGAGACAGGGGTGCATTCACCCCTCCACTTT. This sequence encodes CASSLETGVHSPLHF.

This chain uses TRBV15 with TRBJ2-7; D is perhaps TRBD1 or TRBD2 (5 bases each). The V and J ends lost 0 bases and 3 bases respectively, with 21 bases between them. The CDR3 contains 18 residues. CDR1 and CDR2 (germline): LNHNV, YYDKDF (reference sequence). The CDR3 DNA sequence: TGTGCCACCAGCAGAGACACCCCAGGGCCAGGGAGCCTCTACGAGCAGTACTTC. This sequence encodes CATSRDTPGPGSLYEQYF.